The entry below gives a single T cell receptor (beta chain) sequence along with its context. Its antigen is not known. Sequenced by immunoSEQ multiplex PCR; TCRdb stores in-frame clones only, minus some. Of approximately 150,000 clones listed, about 92% are singletons. This sample was included in a study of T cell responses to AZD1222 COVID-19 vaccine. Whole-study results and caveats: Donors were mostly white British, more females; clonal diversity possibly underestimated.

The sample in question was peripheral blood, obtained after recovery from COVID-19. The source is an adult who had recovered from COVID-19.

CDR3 in DNA: TGTGCCAGCAGTTTAAGGGGTCACAGCTATGGCTACACCTTC. It translates to CASSLRGHSYGYTF. V gene TRBV28 combines with J gene TRBJ1-2; D might be TRBD1 (5 bases). Trimming shortened V by 2 bases and J by 4 bases, and 11 bases separated the two germline ends. CDR1 and CDR2 from the germline V gene are MDHEN and SYDVKM. CDR3 size: 14 residues.